Below are 17 T cell receptor beta chains sequenced from a single sample in a study of technical replicates of blood from several donors. Profiling relied on immunoSEQ multiplex PCR, and the TCRdb table lists in-frame clones only, not all of them. The sample lists roughly 69,000 clones, nearly 98% seen once, with roughly 0.3% in the top ten. Sequences were obtained from T cells isolated from PBMCs. The receptors shown here come from a human donor in good health.

Points on this clone: This CDR3 is also generated by other DNA sequences in the sample. The chain carries TRBV5-1 and TRBJ2-5, with D uncertain. CDR3 length: 13 residues. Germline CDR1 is SGHRS and CDR2 is YFSETQ. Trimming removed 4 bases at V and 1 base at J, with 8 bases between. The CDR3 DNA reads as TGCGCCAGCAGCCTGGGCGGCCAAGAGACCCAGTACTTC. It encodes CASSLGGQETQYF.

The CDR3 reads CASSLDPSSYEQYF. The CDR3 coding sequence is TGCGCCAGCAGCTTGGATCCGAGCTCCTACGAGCAGTACTTC. This rearrangement joins TRBV5-1 to TRBJ2-7; D not resolved. The CDR3 length is 14 residues. V dropped 0 bases and J dropped 0 bases, with 7 bases sitting between them. Per germline, CDR1 SGHRS and CDR2 YFSETQ. Together with reference TRBV5-1 and TRBJ2-7, the CDR3 gives the full variable domain: KAGVTQTPRYLIKTRGQQVTLSCSPISGHRSVSWYQQTPGQGLQFLFEYFSETQRNKGNFPGRFSGRQFSNSRSEMNVSTLELGDSALYLCASSLDPSSYEQYFGPGTRLTVT.

The chain uses TRBV5-6 and TRBJ1-5, with a tentative D call TRBD1 (6 bases). CDR1 and CDR2 from the germline V gene are SGHDT and YYEEEE. The length of the CDR3 is 14 residues. V shed 2 bases and J shed 3 bases, with 9 bases lying between them. The CDR3 DNA reads TGTGCCAGCAGCTTCCGACAGGACAATCAGCCCCAGCATTTT. Translating gives CASSFRQDNQPQHF.

This clone was seen only once. The gene calls are TRBV9 and TRBJ1-2, with D possibly TRBD1 on 5 matching bases. Germline V gives CDR1 SGDLS, CDR2 YYNGEE. Deletions cut 4 bases from V and 2 bases from J, with 18 bases between. The CDR3 runs 16 residues. The DNA of the CDR3 is TGTGCCAGCAGCCCCCGAGAAACGCAGGGCAACTATGGCTACACCTTC. Amino acids: CASSPRETQGNYGYTF.

V usage is TRBV6-1 and J usage is TRBJ2-5, with D maybe TRBD2 (6 bases). V lost 8 bases and J 4 bases, leaving 20 bases between the germline ends. This CDR3 has 15 amino acids. The V gene's germline CDR1 is MNHNS and CDR2 SASEGT. This CDR3 is CASSPRGRRGETQYF. The CDR3 coding sequence is TGTGCCAGCTCCCCCCGGGGCCGGAGGGGAGAGACCCAGTACTTC.

Comment on this clone: Sequence at one end of the junction differs from germline and may be a read error. V gene TRBV9 combines with J gene TRBJ1-1; the D gene is possibly TRBD1 (6 bases). CDR1 is SGDLS, CDR2 YYNGEE, per germline. There are 17 residues in the CDR3. Here the CDR3 reads CASTVGGGREGNTEAFF. CDR3 in DNA: TGTGCCAGCACCGTAGGAGGGGGAAGGGAAGGGAACACTGAAGCTTTCTTT.

The V gene is TRBV20-1, the J gene TRBJ2-1, with unresolved D. The CDR3 is made up of 11 amino acids. The germline V gene has CDR1 DFQATT and CDR2 SNEGSKA (reference sequence). Trimming removed 1 base from V and 8 bases from J, with 6 bases in between. In DNA, the CDR3 is TGCAGTGCTAGAGTACTCGATGAGCAGTTCTTC. This encodes CSARVLDEQFF.

This chain connects TRBV4-1 to TRBJ2-1; D unresolved. CDR1 and CDR2 (germline): MGHRA, YSYEKL. V lost 1 base and J 9 bases, leaving 7 bases between the germline ends. CDR3 length: 12 amino acids. Written as DNA, the CDR3 is TGCGCCAGCAGCCAAGTAATTAGTGAGCAGTTCTTC. It codes for CASSQVISEQFF.

The CDR3 here is CASSSTTGPYGYTF. CDR3 nucleotide sequence: TGCGCCAGCAGCTCAACAACAGGACCCTATGGCTACACCTTC. V is TRBV5-1 and J is TRBJ1-2; a possible D gene is TRBD1 (5 bases). The V and J ends lost 3 bases and 4 bases respectively, with 13 bases between them. Looked up from germline, CDR1 is SGHRS and CDR2 is YFSETQ. The CDR3 spans 14 residues.

This clone was detected only once. This chain links TRBV5-1 with TRBJ1-2; unclear D gene. CDR1 is SGHRS and CDR2 is YFSETQ in the germline V gene. This CDR3 is built from 14 residues. Trimming stripped 4 bases from V and 8 bases from J, with 18 bases between. The CDR3 loop reads CASSLIQRARGYTF. CDR3 sequence (DNA): TGCGCCAGCAGCCTCATACAGAGGGCGCGAGGCTACACCTTC.

This clone was picked up one time. The chain is built from TRBV6-5 and TRBJ1-2, with no clear D. CDR1 MNHEY and CDR2 SVGAGI come from the germline V gene. This CDR3 has 13 amino acids. Trimming cost V 2 bases and J 5 bases, with 9 bases left between them. This CDR3 reads CASSYNLAYGYTF. CDR3 DNA sequence: TGTGCCAGCAGTTACAATCTGGCATATGGCTACACCTTC.

The gene calls are TRBV29-1 and TRBJ2-1; 9 bases agree with TRBD2. The CDR3 sequence is 10 residues long. Germline-derived CDR1 and CDR2 are SQVTM and ANQGSEA. The V and J ends lost 4 bases and 14 bases, in that order; junction bases with no gene match: 3. CDR3 sequence reads: CSVVGLAKFF. The CDR3 DNA is TGCAGCGTTGTTGGACTAGCGAAGTTCTTC.

This clone was seen a handful of times. The chain couples TRBV10-3 to TRBJ2-1; the match to TRBD2 covers 10 bases. This CDR3 region has 14 residues. V shed 4 bases, J shed 3 bases, and the junction held 0 bases outside the gene matches. CDR1 ENHRY and CDR2 SYGVKD come from the germline V gene. This CDR3 reads CAISGTSGYNEQFF. The CDR3 DNA follows: TGTGCCATCAGTGGGACTAGCGGCTACAATGAGCAGTTCTTC.

DNA for the CDR3: TGTGCCAGCAGCTCTGATAACAGTCCCTACGAGCAGTACTTC. Protein product: CASSSDNSPYEQYF. The J gene is TRBJ2-7, the V gene TRBV7-9; D call uncertain. Germline CDR1 is SEHNR and CDR2 is FQNEAQ (reference sequence). Trimming removed 4 bases at V and 2 bases at J, with 12 bases between. CDR3 size: 14 residues.

The V call is TRBV13, the J call TRBJ2-3, with 10 bases aligning to TRBD2. J lost 0 bases, V lost 4 bases, and 4 bases had no gene match. CDR1 is PRHDT, CDR2 FYEKMQ, per germline (reference sequence). CDR3 size: 16 residues. The DNA for the CDR3 is TGTGCCAGCAGCTCCCGGACTAGCGGAAGCACAGATACGCAGTATTTT. Residues: CASSSRTSGSTDTQYF. Together with reference TRBV13 and TRBJ2-3, the CDR3 gives the full variable domain: AAGVIQSPRHLIKEKRETATLKCYPIPRHDTVYWYQQGPGQDPQFLISFYEKMQSDKGSIPDRFSAQQFSDYHSELNMSSLELGDSALYFCASSSRTSGSTDTQYFGPGTRLTVL.

A single count supports this clone. The chain couples TRBV6-5 to TRBJ2-2; 7 bases agree with TRBD1. With 7 bases clipped from V and 8 bases from J, the junction kept 7 bases outside the gene matches. The CDR3 totals 13 residues. CDR1 is MNHEY, CDR2 SVGAGI, per germline. The CDR3, as DNA: TGTGCCAGCACTGGACAGGCCCCAGGGGAGCTGTTTTTT. It encodes CASTGQAPGELFF.

The chain is built from TRBV4-1 and TRBJ1-5; possible D gene TRBD1, 6 bases. Trimming shortened V by 0 bases and J by 5 bases, and 11 bases separated the two germline ends. Germline values: CDR1 MGHRA, CDR2 YSYEKL. The CDR3 loop spans 15 amino acids. The CDR3: CASSQDLHRDQPQHF. CDR3 nucleotide sequence: TGCGCCAGCAGCCAAGATCTCCACAGGGATCAGCCCCAGCATTTT.